The 19 T cell receptor beta chains below all came from one sample that was sequenced in a study of T cells after yellow fever vaccination. A single record per CDR3 protein comes from TCRdb applying MiXCR to the 5' RACE reads. The sample yields 35,000 to 55,000 distinct CDR3 sequences, roughly 6.4% seen once. The sample here was PBMCs, either bulk or a sorted T-cell subset (CD4+, CD8+, memory, or dextramer-sorted; not recorded which), taken 45 days after the yellow fever booster vaccination. The receptors derive from a man younger than 45 who received the YFV17D yellow fever vaccine.

This clonotype occurred a few times. The chain couples TRBV20-1 to TRBJ2-5; a possible D gene is TRBD2 (5 bases). In germline, CDR1 is DFQATT, CDR2 SNEGSKA (reference sequence). The V end lost 0 bases, the J end lost 2 bases, and 10 bases lay between the germline ends. The CDR3 consists of 14 residues. CDR3: CSARDERIQETQYF. The CDR3 nucleotides read TGCAGTGCTAGAGATGAGCGGATTCAAGAGACCCAGTACTTC.

This clonotype has at least ten counts. The chain employs TRBV20-1 and TRBJ2-7; 15 nucleotides line up with TRBD2. The junction had 5 bases not matched to a gene; V was cut back by 3 bases and J by 2 bases. The V gene's germline CDR1 is DFQATT and CDR2 SNEGSKA (reference sequence). There are 16 residues in the CDR3. The CDR3 spells CSARGLAGGWTYEQYF. CDR3 nucleotide sequence: TGCAGTGCTAGGGGACTAGCGGGAGGTTGGACCTACGAGCAGTACTTC.

This clonotype was observed at least ten times. The V gene is TRBV7-9, the J gene TRBJ1-1, with D unclear. The germline gives CDR1 SEHNR, CDR2 FQNEAQ (reference sequence). V dropped 4 bases and J dropped 6 bases, with 15 bases sitting between them. This CDR3 is 14 amino acids long. DNA of the CDR3: TGTGCCAGCAGCTCACTCTTCAGCGGGTCTGAAGCTTTCTTT. It is translated as CASSSLFSGSEAFF. Together with reference TRBV7-9 and TRBJ1-1, the CDR3 gives the full variable domain: DTGVSQNPRHKITKRGQNVTFRCDPISEHNRLYWYRQTLGQGPEFLTYFQNEAQLEKSRLLSDRFSAERPKGSFSTLEIQRTEQGDSAMYLCASSSLFSGSEAFFGQGTRLTVV.

This clonotype was detected ten times or more. The rearrangement uses TRBV20-1 and TRBJ1-5; D is unclear. Germline CDR1 DFQATT, CDR2 SNEGSKA (reference sequence). The CDR3 has 14 residues. Between the trimmed V and J ends, which lost 0 bases and 4 bases, there was a span of 10 bases. The CDR3 here is CSARDHRGNQPQHF. Here the CDR3 DNA reads TGCAGTGCTAGAGATCACAGAGGGAATCAGCCCCAGCATTTT.

The rearrangement uses TRBV15 and TRBJ2-7; TRBD2 matches at 10 bases. CDR3 length: 12 amino acids. CDR1 and CDR2 from the germline V gene are LNHNV and YYDKDF (reference sequence). The V gene end was trimmed by 9 bases and the J gene end by 5 bases; junction bases not matched to a gene: 4. As DNA, the CDR3 is TGTGCCACGAAGCGGGAGGGCCACGAGCAGTACTTC. It translates to CATKREGHEQYF.

This clonotype appeared many times. J is TRBJ1-6 and V is TRBV7-8; D ambiguous. This CDR3 region has 18 residues. Trimming cost V 0 bases and J 0 bases, with 12 bases left between them. CDR1 is SGHVS, CDR2 FQNEAQ, per germline. CDR3 region: CASSLAVQRSSYNSPLHF. CDR3 bases: TGTGCCAGCAGCTTAGCGGTTCAAAGGAGCTCCTATAATTCACCCCTCCACTTT.

In this sample, this clonotype turned up many times. This chain joins TRBV9 and TRBJ2-7; 8 bases agree with TRBD2. From germline, CDR1 is SGDLS and CDR2 YYNGEE. The CDR3 runs 12 residues. The J segment lost 6 bases and the V segment lost 3 bases, leaving 2 bases of the junction unmatched. This CDR3 reads CASSAGGSEQYF. The CDR3 region has the DNA TGTGCCAGCAGCGCGGGGGGGTCCGAGCAGTACTTC.

This clonotype was picked up many times. The chain couples TRBV7-3 to TRBJ2-2; D not resolved. CDR1 SGHTA and CDR2 FQGTGA come from the germline V gene. CDR3 length: 12 amino acids. Trimming stripped 3 bases from V and 3 bases from J, with 2 bases between. The CDR3 nucleotides read TGTGCCAGCAGCTTGGACACCGGGGAGCTGTTTTTT. Translating gives CASSLDTGELFF.

This clonotype was seen a few times. V gene TRBV6-5 combines with J gene TRBJ2-2; 9 bases are shared with TRBD2. This CDR3 region has 16 residues. Per germline, CDR1 MNHEY and CDR2 SVGAGI. The ends lost 0 bases at V and 4 bases at J; junction bases unmatched: 3. CDR3 residues: CASSYSASGTTGELFF. CDR3 in DNA: TGTGCCAGCAGTTACTCGGCTAGCGGGACCACCGGGGAGCTGTTTTTT.

This clonotype was counted at least ten times. J is TRBJ2-1 and V is TRBV3-1; TRBD2 aligns across 9 bases. Trimming cost V 4 bases and J 12 bases; bases outside gene matches: 4. Germline V gene data show CDR1 as LGHDT and CDR2 as YNNKEL (reference sequence). The CDR3 sequence is 12 residues long. The CDR3 bases are TGTGCCAGCAGCCGGGAAGCGGGAGGGCAGTTCTTC. Translated: CASSREAGGQFF.

This clonotype was detected many times. The rearrangement uses TRBV20-1 and TRBJ2-5; the D call may be TRBD1 or TRBD2 (7 bases each). The CDR3 has 14 amino acids. V dropped 2 bases and J dropped 4 bases, with 14 bases sitting between them. Germline lookup yields CDR1 DFQATT and CDR2 SNEGSKA (reference sequence). The CDR3 region has the DNA TGCAGTGCTAGAAGGCAGGGGGGGGGAGAGACCCAGTACTTC. Protein product: CSARRQGGGETQYF.

Ten or more counts support this clonotype. The chain employs TRBV20-1 and TRBJ2-5; 7 bases line up with TRBD2. The CDR3 is 14 residues long. CDR1 DFQATT and CDR2 SNEGSKA come from the germline V gene (reference sequence). The trim removed 1 base at V and 4 bases at J, leaving 6 bases unmatched. In nucleotides, the CDR3 is TGCAGTGCTAGAGTTCCGGGAGGAGGAGAGACCCAGTACTTC. Translated: CSARVPGGGETQYF.

A few counts support this clonotype. V usage is TRBV24-1 and J usage is TRBJ2-3; TRBD2 is a possible D gene (6 bases). Trimming pared 4 bases from V and 4 bases from J, leaving 8 bases between. The CDR3 extends over 13 amino acids. Germline CDR1 reads KGHDR; CDR2 reads SFDVKD. This chain's CDR3 is CATSESGADTQYF. CDR3 nucleotides: TGTGCCACCAGTGAATCGGGGGCAGATACGCAGTATTTT.

This clonotype showed up many times. The chain links TRBV29-1 to TRBJ2-1; D is possibly TRBD1 (6 bases). Germline V lookup: CDR1 SQVTM, CDR2 ANQGSEA. The CDR3 is 13 residues long. The ends were cut back, 4 bases at V and 2 bases at J, with 9 bases in the middle. CDR3 sequence reads: CSVAQGTYNEQFF. For the CDR3, the DNA is TGCAGCGTTGCACAGGGAACCTACAATGAGCAGTTCTTC.

V gene TRBV20-1 combines with J gene TRBJ2-7; either TRBD1 or TRBD2 may fit D (5 bases each). Germline V gene sequence: CDR1 DFQATT, CDR2 SNEGSKA (reference sequence). V lost 6 bases, J lost 2 bases, and 23 bases lay in between. The length of the CDR3 is 16 residues. This CDR3 is CSANHLRQGRTYEQYF. In nucleotides, the CDR3 is TGCAGTGCCAACCACCTCCGCCAGGGACGCACCTACGAGCAGTACTTC.

This clonotype was counted ten times or more. The chain has TRBV6-5 and TRBJ2-3, with TRBD2 as a possible D gene (5 bases). CDR3 length: 15 amino acids. Germline V gene data show CDR1 as MNHEY and CDR2 as SVGAGI. V lost 0 bases and J 0 bases, leaving 7 bases between the germline ends. The CDR3 here is CASSYSGGSTDTQYF. DNA of the CDR3: TGTGCCAGCAGTTACTCGGGCGGGAGCACAGATACGCAGTATTTT.

There are many counts of this clonotype. The rearrangement links TRBV20-1 to TRBJ2-4; D assignment may be TRBD1 or TRBD2 (7 bases each). The V end lost 0 bases, the J end lost 5 bases, and 17 bases lay between the germline ends. The CDR3 is 16 residues long. Per germline, CDR1 DFQATT and CDR2 SNEGSKA (reference sequence). The CDR3 loop reads CSAREGRGGRENIQYF. DNA of the CDR3: TGCAGTGCTAGAGAGGGCAGGGGGGGTAGGGAAAACATTCAGTACTTC.

This clonotype was seen ten or more times. The J gene is TRBJ1-2, the V gene TRBV24-1; D gene uncertain. This CDR3 is 11 amino acids long. Trimming took 8 bases from V and 4 from J, leaving 7 bases between them. Germline CDR1 reads KGHDR; CDR2 reads SFDVKD. The CDR3 sequence: CATTKIYGYTF. The CDR3 coding sequence is TGTGCCACCACCAAGATCTATGGCTACACCTTC.

The chain carries TRBV5-5 and TRBJ1-2; D may be TRBD1 (6 bases). Between the trimmed V and J ends, which lost 4 bases and 5 bases, there was a span of 18 bases. The CDR3 contains 15 residues. Germline V gene sequence: CDR1 SGHKS, CDR2 YYEKEE (reference sequence). Here the CDR3 reads CASSPMTGSMYGYTF. CDR3 bases: TGTGCCAGCAGCCCGATGACAGGCTCGATGTATGGCTACACCTTC.